Following are 13 T cell receptor beta chains from one sample sequenced in a study of PD-L1 blockade in urothelial cancer. Specified time point: pretreatment peripheral blood. The table came from immunoSEQ multiplex PCR; TCRdb's copy has only in-frame clones and leaves some out. Of around 130,000 clones in the sample, 65% to 85% were seen once. This specimen was PBMCs, taken around atezolizumab (anti-PD-L1) treatment. These receptors were obtained from a middle-aged man with urothelial cancer.

The V gene is TRBV6-6, the J gene TRBJ2-7, with 7 bases lining up with TRBD2. The germline CDR1 and CDR2 sequences are MNHNY and SVGAGI (reference sequence). Losses at the gene ends were 2 bases for V and 0 bases for J; bases not matched to a gene: 7. The CDR3 sequence is 16 residues long. In DNA, the CDR3 is TGTGCCAGCAGTTACAAGTCCAGCGGGGACTCCTACGAGCAGTACTTC. Amino acid sequence: CASSYKSSGDSYEQYF.

The J gene is TRBJ1-4, the V gene TRBV7-6; D possibly corresponds to TRBD1 (5 bases). The germline gives CDR1 SGHVS, CDR2 FNYEAQ. V was shortened by 2 bases and J by 7 bases, with 11 bases between the two germline ends. The CDR3 is made up of 14 amino acids. The DNA of the CDR3 is TGTGCCAGCAGCTTAAACGGGGGGAGTGAAAAACTGTTTTTT. This translates into CASSLNGGSEKLFF.

This clone was seen once. This chain joins TRBV7-2 and TRBJ2-2; 8 bases are a match to TRBD1. V gave up 4 bases and J gave up 5 bases; unmatched junction bases: 6. CDR3 length: 15 residues. Germline V lookup: CDR1 SGHTA, CDR2 FQGNSA. Here the CDR3 reads CASSSPGQVTGELFF. In nucleotides, the CDR3 is TGTGCCAGCAGCTCCCCGGGACAGGTGACCGGGGAGCTGTTTTTT. The whole variable domain, remainder taken from reference TRBV7-2 and TRBJ2-2, is GAGVSQSPSNKVTEKGKDVELRCDPISGHTALYWYRQSLGQGLEFLIYFQGNSAPDKSGLPSDRFSAERTGGSVSTLTIQRTQQEDSAVYLCASSSPGQVTGELFFGEGSRLTVL.

The J gene is TRBJ1-4, the V gene TRBV15, with D possibly TRBD1 on 6 matching bases. CDR1 LNHNV and CDR2 YYDKDF come from the germline V gene (reference sequence). V lost 5 bases and J 8 bases, leaving 18 bases between the germline ends. The CDR3 is 15 amino acids. The CDR3 DNA sequence: TGTGCCACCAGCGGGACCGACAGGACTGGAGAAAAACTGTTTTTT. Amino acid sequence: CATSGTDRTGEKLFF. Using reference TRBV15 and TRBJ1-4 for the parts outside the CDR3, the full variable domain is DAMVIQNPRYQVTQFGKPVTLSCSQTLNHNVMYWYQQKSSQAPKLLFHYYDKDFNNEADTPDNFQSRRPNTSFCFLDIRSPGLGDTAMYLCATSGTDRTGEKLFFGSGTQLSVL.

This clone appeared a few times. The chain uses TRBV7-9 and TRBJ1-2; D is undetermined. Trimming took 1 base from V and 2 from J, leaving 14 bases between them. The CDR3 has 16 amino acids. Germline values: CDR1 SEHNR, CDR2 FQNEAQ (reference sequence). The CDR3: CASSLEFPRRNYGYTF. CDR3 sequence (DNA): TGTGCCAGCAGCTTAGAGTTCCCCCGGAGGAACTATGGCTACACCTTC.

This rearrangement joins TRBV7-2 to TRBJ2-7; possible D gene TRBD2, 6 bases. The length of the CDR3 is 13 residues. The germline V gene has CDR1 SGHTA and CDR2 FQGNSA. Trimming pared 4 bases from V and 4 bases from J, leaving 11 bases between. The CDR3 DNA reads TGTGCCAGCAGCTCGACTAGTCGATACGAGCAGTACTTC. Protein sequence: CASSSTSRYEQYF.

This clone came up a few times. V and J are TRBV10-3 and TRBJ1-1; tentatively, D is TRBD1 (5 bases). The V gene's germline CDR1 is ENHRY and CDR2 SYGVKD. V lost 6 bases to trimming and J lost 5 bases, with 13 bases between them. The CDR3 contains 13 residues. The CDR3 sequence: CAIRSEGVTEAFF. CDR3 bases: TGTGCCATCAGAAGTGAAGGGGTGACTGAAGCTTTCTTT.

The gene calls are TRBV5-4 and TRBJ2-1, with TRBD1 matching over 8 bases. Germline V CDR1 and CDR2: SGHNT, YYREEE (reference sequence). The CDR3 length is 13 residues. Trimming removed 4 bases from V and 8 bases from J; junction bases left unmatched: 5. For the CDR3, the DNA is TGTGCCAGCAGCACCCGACAGGGGCATGAGCAGTTCTTC. This sequence encodes CASSTRQGHEQFF.

This CDR3 reads CSILAGSSYNEQFF. As DNA, the CDR3 is TGCAGCATCTTAGCGGGGAGCTCCTACAATGAGCAGTTCTTC. This rearrangement joins TRBV29-1 to TRBJ2-1; 8 nucleotides match TRBD2. V dropped 8 bases and J dropped 0; count of bases not matched to a gene: 6. This CDR3 is built from 14 residues. Germline CDR1 is SQVTM and CDR2 is ANQGSEA.

This clone was observed at least ten times. V gene TRBV13 combines with J gene TRBJ2-2; unclear D gene. The CDR3 is 16 amino acids. The V end was cut by 1 base, the J end by 4 bases, with 13 bases between. Germline V lookup: CDR1 PRHDT, CDR2 FYEKMQ (reference sequence). The CDR3 sequence is CASSLALGLGTGELFF. In DNA form, the CDR3 reads TGTGCCAGCAGCTTAGCCCTGGGTCTAGGCACCGGGGAGCTGTTTTTT.

The chain employs TRBV7-3 and TRBJ1-1, with TRBD1 matching over 9 bases. CDR1 SGHTA and CDR2 FQGTGA come from the germline V gene. The CDR3 runs to 14 residues. V shed 5 bases and J 1 base; nucleotides not matched to a gene: 2. The CDR3 sequence: CASSPGQGNTEAFF. CDR3 nucleotide sequence: TGTGCCAGCAGCCCGGGACAGGGGAACACTGAAGCTTTCTTT. The variable domain in full, completed from reference TRBV7-3 and TRBJ1-1, reads GAGVSQTPSNKVTEKGKYVELRCDPISGHTALYWYRQSLGQGPEFLIYFQGTGAADDSGLPNDRFFAVRPEGSVSTLKIQRTERGDSAVYLCASSPGQGNTEAFFGQGTRLTVV.

The chain is built from TRBV6-5 and TRBJ1-1, with D possibly TRBD1 on 6 matching bases. This CDR3 has 15 residues. Trimming took off 5 bases at V and 1 base at J, with 14 bases between the two ends. In germline, CDR1 is MNHEY, CDR2 SVGAGI. The CDR3 DNA is TGTGCCAGCAGTCAAAAGGGACACTCGAACACTGAAGCTTTCTTT. Its protein product is CASSQKGHSNTEAFF.

The chain employs TRBV7-9 and TRBJ1-6; the match to TRBD1 covers 10 bases. J lost 10 bases, V lost 5 bases, and 8 bases had no gene match. Germline V lookup: CDR1 SEHNR, CDR2 FQNEAQ (reference sequence). The CDR3 consists of 15 residues. The CDR3 DNA is TGTGCCAGCAGCCCCTGGACAGGGGGGAGGTCACCCCTCCACTTT. As protein: CASSPWTGGRSPLHF. Looking up the rest from reference TRBV7-9 and TRBJ1-6 gives the full variable domain: DTGVSQNPRHKITKRGQNVTFRCDPISEHNRLYWYRQTLGQGPEFLTYFQNEAQLEKSRLLSDRFSAERPKGSFSTLEIQRTEQGDSAMYLCASSPWTGGRSPLHFGNGTRLTVT.